This T cell receptor beta chain appears in the sequencing data of a study of control samples from healthy donors and cancer patients. CDR1 and CDR2 from the germline V gene are MDHEN and SYDVKM. The CDR3 extends over 19 amino acids. J lost 2 bases, V lost 5 bases, and 14 bases had no gene match. Using immunoSEQ multiplex PCR, the repertoire was profiled, and TCRdb retains in-frame clones only, with some absent. Among about 140,000 clones listed, 94% were seen once. This receptor was taken from a man aged 40-49 years in good health. Sequenced material: blood. The chain joins TRBV28 to TRBJ2-1; 11 bases match TRBD2. This CDR3 is CASSLPTSGSFGPYNEQFF. In nucleotides, the CDR3 is TGTGCCAGCAGTCTACCAACTAGCGGGAGTTTCGGACCCTACAATGAGCAGTTCTTC.